This TCR beta chain was identified during a study of T cell responses to AZD1222 COVID-19 vaccine. Concerning this clone: Its target is unknown.

Study results and caveats: It was only six AZD1222 recipients who were seropositive at baseline. Spike-spanning, vaccine-associated CD4 TCRs were dominant at 160-218 and 743-854. Two AZD1222 doses significantly raised spike-specific TCR breadth and depth over controls.

This CDR3 region has 14 residues. With 5 bases clipped from V and 7 bases from J, the junction kept 5 bases outside the gene matches. CDR1 is SGHNT, CDR2 YENEEA, per germline. TCRdb's table, derived via immunoSEQ multiplex PCR, lists solely in-frame clones and lacks some. The sample yields approximately 170,000 clones, approximately 93% seen once. The chain couples TRBV11-3 to TRBJ2-4, with TRBD1 identical over 10 bases. Sample: peripheral blood, taken on day 0 of AZD1222 vaccination. The origin of this receptor is an adult in good health. DNA for the CDR3: TGTGCCAGCAGCGATCCGGGACAGGGGAACATTCAGTACTTC. Translated: CASSDPGQGNIQYF.